A selection of T cell receptor beta chains follows, all from one sample in a study of beta chain features in type 1 diabetes. TCRdb's table, derived via immunoSEQ multiplex PCR, lists solely in-frame clones and lacks some. This sample yields over 200,000 clones, of which about 11% are seen a single time; about 0.018% belongs to the top ten. The sample comprised naive CD4+ T cells from blood. All receptors derive from a man between 25 and 39 years old with type 1 diabetes. The CDR3 runs from the conserved cysteine through the conserved F or W. Fields, in order: CDR3 length, clone size, V gene, J gene, D gene, CDR3 protein, CDR3 DNA. A D gene is named only where the DNA matches it firmly. Expanded clones are given a class, and other clones once, few, many or no size at all.

CDR3 length: 13; clone size: NA; V gene: TRBV2; J gene: TRBJ1-6; D gene: NA; CDR3 protein: CASSEERNSPLHF; CDR3 DNA: TGTGCCAGCAGTGAAGAGCGAAATTCACCCCTCCACTTT
CDR3 length: 16; clone size: NA; V gene: TRBV25-1; J gene: TRBJ2-3; D gene: TRBD2; CDR3 protein: CASSAPGGGRADTQYF; CDR3 DNA: TGTGCCAGCAGTGCCCCTGGCGGGGGGCGAGCAGATACGCAGTATTTT
CDR3 length: 14; clone size: few; V gene: TRBV7-8; J gene: TRBJ2-1; D gene: NA; CDR3 protein: CASSLGRDWGEQFF; CDR3 DNA: TGTGCCAGCAGCTTGGGAAGGGACTGGGGTGAGCAGTTCTTC
CDR3 length: 15; clone size: NA; V gene: TRBV5-1; J gene: TRBJ2-6; D gene: NA; CDR3 protein: CASSPGNSGANVLTF; CDR3 DNA: TGCGCCAGCAGTCCCGGGAACTCTGGGGCCAACGTCCTGACTTTC
CDR3 length: 14; clone size: NA; V gene: TRBV27; J gene: TRBJ2-7; D gene: NA; CDR3 protein: CASSLVGRIYEQYF; CDR3 DNA: TGTGCCAGCAGTCTCGTGGGGCGCATCTACGAGCAGTACTTC
CDR3 length: 14; clone size: few; V gene: TRBV27; J gene: TRBJ1-6; D gene: TRBD1; CDR3 protein: CASSLDRGNSPLHF; CDR3 DNA: TGTGCCAGCAGTTTAGACAGGGGGAATTCACCCCTCCACTTT
CDR3 length: 15; clone size: few; V gene: TRBV7-2; J gene: TRBJ2-3; D gene: TRBD2; CDR3 protein: CASSLVSGGTDTQYF; CDR3 DNA: TGTGCCAGCAGCTTAGTTAGCGGGGGCACAGATACGCAGTATTTT
CDR3 length: 15; clone size: NA; V gene: TRBV7-9; J gene: TRBJ2-1; D gene: TRBD2; CDR3 protein: CASSTKAGRGNEQFF; CDR3 DNA: TGTGCCAGCAGCACCAAAGCGGGGCGCGGGAATGAGCAGTTCTTC
CDR3 length: 15; clone size: NA; V gene: TRBV23-1; J gene: TRBJ2-1; D gene: TRBD1; CDR3 protein: CASSQWGQRYNEQFF; CDR3 DNA: TGCGCCAGCAGTCAATGGGGACAGCGCTACAATGAGCAGTTCTTC
CDR3 length: 14; clone size: NA; V gene: TRBV7-2; J gene: TRBJ1-3; D gene: NA; CDR3 protein: CASSEGPSGNTIYF; CDR3 DNA: TGTGCCAGCTCGGAGGGGCCCTCTGGAAACACCATATATTTT
CDR3 length: 15; clone size: few; V gene: TRBV2; J gene: TRBJ1-5; D gene: NA; CDR3 protein: CASGLWGGSNQPQHF; CDR3 DNA: TGTGCCAGCGGCTTATGGGGAGGCAGCAATCAGCCCCAGCATTTT
CDR3 length: 14; clone size: NA; V gene: TRBV9; J gene: TRBJ2-5; D gene: NA; CDR3 protein: CASSVDSQAGTQYF; CDR3 DNA: TGTGCCAGCAGCGTAGATTCCCAAGCGGGGACCCAGTACTTC
CDR3 length: 12; clone size: NA; V gene: TRBV19; J gene: TRBJ2-5; D gene: NA; CDR3 protein: CASSNSRETQYF; CDR3 DNA: TGTGCCAGTAGTAATAGTCGAGAGACCCAGTACTTC
CDR3 length: 14; clone size: NA; V gene: TRBV4-1; J gene: TRBJ2-5; D gene: TRBD1; CDR3 protein: CASSQSGTEKTQYF; CDR3 DNA: TGCGCCAGCAGCCAATCCGGGACAGAGAAGACCCAGTACTTC
CDR3 length: 13; clone size: NA; V gene: TRBV6-5; J gene: TRBJ2-7; D gene: NA; CDR3 protein: CASSRAGSYEQYF; CDR3 DNA: TGTGCCAGCAGTCGGGCAGGGTCCTACGAGCAGTACTTC
CDR3 length: 16; clone size: few; V gene: TRBV7-9; J gene: TRBJ1-4; D gene: TRBD1; CDR3 protein: CASSSSRGQTNEKLFF; CDR3 DNA: TGTGCCAGCAGCTCGTCCAGGGGGCAAACTAATGAAAAACTGTTTTTT
CDR3 length: 15; clone size: few; V gene: TRBV5-1; J gene: TRBJ2-1; D gene: NA; CDR3 protein: CASSLGGSRTNEQFF; CDR3 DNA: TGCGCCAGCAGCTTGGGGGGCAGTAGGACCAATGAGCAGTTCTTC
CDR3 length: 16; clone size: NA; V gene: TRBV5-1; J gene: TRBJ2-1; D gene: TRBD2; CDR3 protein: CASRALGGGLYNEQFF; CDR3 DNA: TGCGCCAGCAGGGCACTCGGCGGGGGGTTGTACAATGAGCAGTTCTTC
CDR3 length: 13; clone size: few; V gene: TRBV28; J gene: TRBJ1-2; D gene: NA; CDR3 protein: CASTRRRARGYTF; CDR3 DNA: TGTGCCAGCACTCGCCGCAGGGCCCGGGGCTACACCTTC
CDR3 length: 15; clone size: NA; V gene: TRBV6-4; J gene: TRBJ1-4; D gene: TRBD1; CDR3 protein: CASSDSYRGSEKLFF; CDR3 DNA: TGTGCCAGCAGTGACTCGTACAGGGGGTCGGAAAAACTGTTTTTT
CDR3 length: 20; clone size: NA; V gene: TRBV28; J gene: TRBJ2-1; D gene: TRBD2; CDR3 protein: CASSLLTSGGLGSSYNEQFF; CDR3 DNA: TGTGCCAGCAGTTTGTTGACTAGCGGGGGGCTGGGGAGCTCCTACAATGAGCAGTTCTTC
CDR3 length: 15; clone size: few; V gene: TRBV7-9; J gene: TRBJ2-3; D gene: NA; CDR3 protein: CASSRRGDNTDTQYF; CDR3 DNA: TGTGCCAGCAGTCGACGGGGGGACAACACAGATACGCAGTATTTT
CDR3 length: 12; clone size: NA; V gene: TRBV9; J gene: TRBJ2-1; D gene: NA; CDR3 protein: CASSLWEDEQFF; CDR3 DNA: TGTGCCAGCAGCCTCTGGGAGGATGAGCAGTTCTTC
CDR3 length: 15; clone size: few; V gene: TRBV4-3; J gene: TRBJ2-7; D gene: TRBD2; CDR3 protein: CASSQDPGLAAEQYF; CDR3 DNA: TGCGCCAGCAGCCAAGATCCCGGACTAGCGGCCGAGCAGTACTTC
CDR3 length: 13; clone size: NA; V gene: TRBV5-1; J gene: TRBJ2-1; D gene: TRBD1; CDR3 protein: CASTPDRGDEQFF; CDR3 DNA: TGCGCCAGCACGCCGGACAGGGGCGATGAGCAGTTCTTC
CDR3 length: 12; clone size: few; V gene: TRBV29-1; J gene: TRBJ2-6; D gene: NA; CDR3 protein: CSVSSGANVLTF; CDR3 DNA: TGCAGCGTTTCGAGTGGGGCCAACGTCCTGACTTTC
CDR3 length: 16; clone size: NA; V gene: TRBV5-1; J gene: TRBJ2-5; D gene: TRBD2; CDR3 protein: CASSWGLAGLIETQYF; CDR3 DNA: TGCGCCAGCAGCTGGGGACTAGCGGGGTTAATAGAGACCCAGTACTTC
CDR3 length: 14; clone size: NA; V gene: TRBV5-1; J gene: TRBJ2-7; D gene: TRBD1; CDR3 protein: CASSLADRGDEQYF; CDR3 DNA: TGCGCCAGCAGCTTGGCGGACAGGGGGGACGAGCAGTACTTC
CDR3 length: 14; clone size: few; V gene: TRBV29-1; J gene: TRBJ2-3; D gene: TRBD2; CDR3 protein: CSVGPSGSTDTQYF; CDR3 DNA: TGCAGCGTTGGCCCTAGCGGAAGCACAGATACGCAGTATTTT
CDR3 length: 14; clone size: NA; V gene: TRBV2; J gene: TRBJ2-2; D gene: NA; CDR3 protein: CASKVGGGHGELFF; CDR3 DNA: TGTGCCAGCAAAGTGGGCGGGGGCCACGGGGAGCTGTTTTTT
CDR3 length: 16; clone size: few; V gene: TRBV5-1; J gene: TRBJ2-3; D gene: TRBD2; CDR3 protein: CASSGGLAGGTDTQYF; CDR3 DNA: TGCGCCAGCAGCGGAGGCCTAGCGGGGGGGACAGATACGCAGTATTTT
CDR3 length: 17; clone size: NA; V gene: TRBV4-2; J gene: TRBJ1-6; D gene: NA; CDR3 protein: CASSQDLTREVNSPLHF; CDR3 DNA: TGTGCCAGCAGCCAAGATCTAACCAGGGAAGTTAATTCACCCCTCCACTTT
CDR3 length: 15; clone size: NA; V gene: TRBV2; J gene: TRBJ1-2; D gene: NA; CDR3 protein: CASSDSHRPAYGYTF; CDR3 DNA: TGTGCCAGCAGTGACAGTCACAGGCCTGCATATGGCTACACCTTC